These 10 T cell receptor beta chains came from one sample sequenced in a study of response to subunit inactivated influenza vaccine. In TCRdb, the RT-PCR reads were re-called with MiXCR into one record per CDR3 protein. The table shows about 650,000 distinct CDR3 sequences, with roughly 15% occurring only once. The specimen comprised PBMCs from blood, sampled 14 days before vaccination. These receptors were collected from a man aged 45-65 years who received an inactivated influenza vaccine.

The chain has TRBV3-1 and TRBJ2-5, with D tentatively TRBD2 (5 bases). This CDR3 region has 15 residues. Germline loops: CDR1 LGHDT, CDR2 YNNKEL (reference sequence). With 0 bases removed from V and 1 base from J, the gap between germline ends came to 9 bases. CDR3 region: CASSQDGLAQETQYF. In nucleotides, the CDR3 is TGTGCCAGCAGCCAAGATGGGCTAGCCCAAGAGACCCAGTACTTC.

This clonotype was found many times. The chain joins TRBV6-5 to TRBJ1-4, with no clear D. V was shortened by 2 bases and J by 0 bases, with 4 bases between the two germline ends. Germline CDR1 is MNHEY and CDR2 is SVGAGI. The CDR3 consists of 14 residues. CDR3 nucleotides: TGTGCCAGCAGTTACGCCGCAACTAATGAAAAACTGTTTTTT. This encodes CASSYAATNEKLFF.

This sequence joins TRBV29-1 and TRBJ1-1; the D is unclear. Trimming removed 4 bases at V and 4 bases at J, with 4 bases between. CDR3 length equals 10 residues. Looked up from germline, CDR1 is SQVTM and CDR2 is ANQGSEA. In DNA, the CDR3 is TGCAGCGTTGCTGTCACTGAAGCTTTCTTT. This sequence encodes CSVAVTEAFF. The variable domain in full, with the rest retrieved from reference TRBV29-1 and TRBJ1-1, is SAVISQKPSRDICQRGTSLTIQCQVDSQVTMMFWYRQQPGQSLTLIATANQGSEATYESGFVIDKFPISRPNLTFSTLTVSNMSPEDSSIYLCSVAVTEAFFGQGTRLTVV.

The V gene is TRBV7-9, the J gene TRBJ2-5; weak D call: TRBD2 (5 bases). The CDR3 covers 15 residues. Between the trimmed V and J ends, which lost 6 bases and 2 bases, there was a span of 16 bases. Germline V gives CDR1 SEHNR, CDR2 FQNEAQ (reference sequence). Here the CDR3 reads CASRDSYSKQETQYF. CDR3 sequence (DNA): TGTGCCAGCAGGGACTCTTACTCGAAACAAGAGACCCAGTACTTC.

This clonotype appeared a few times. The chain couples TRBV9 to TRBJ2-5; TRBD2 is a possible D gene (5 bases). Germline V CDR1 and CDR2: SGDLS, YYNGEE. Trimming took off 4 bases at V and 2 bases at J, with 15 bases between the two ends. This CDR3 comprises 15 residues. This CDR3 reads CASSPRVGRQETQYF. The CDR3 DNA sequence: TGTGCCAGCAGCCCGAGGGTCGGCAGACAAGAGACCCAGTACTTC.

This clonotype was found a few times. The chain carries TRBV10-3 and TRBJ2-2; no reliable D call. The V end lost 8 bases, the J end lost 1 base, and 8 bases lay between the germline ends. The CDR3 spans 13 residues. In germline, CDR1 is ENHRY, CDR2 SYGVKD. Here the CDR3 reads CAIGLLNTGELFF. The CDR3 DNA reads as TGTGCCATCGGCCTATTGAACACCGGGGAGCTGTTTTTT.

In its sample, this clonotype was seen many times. The V and J genes are TRBV5-1 and TRBJ2-1; 8 bases fit TRBD2. J lost 6 bases, V lost 3 bases, and 5 bases had no gene match. Germline V gives CDR1 SGHRS, CDR2 YFSETQ. The CDR3 covers 14 residues. CDR3 coding DNA: TGCGCCAGCAGCTCGACCGGACTAGCCAATGAGCAGTTCTTC. This encodes CASSSTGLANEQFF. The whole variable domain, filled in from reference TRBV5-1 and TRBJ2-1, reads KAGVTQTPRYLIKTRGQQVTLSCSPISGHRSVSWYQQTPGQGLQFLFEYFSETQRNKGNFPGRFSGRQFSNSRSEMNVSTLELGDSALYLCASSSTGLANEQFFGPGTRLTVL.

The genes are TRBV24-1 and TRBJ2-5; D is perhaps TRBD2 (6 bases). The CDR3 is made up of 15 amino acids. Trimming took 1 base from V and 3 from J, leaving 11 bases between them. Germline V lookup: CDR1 KGHDR, CDR2 SFDVKD. DNA for the CDR3: TGTGCCACCAGTGATTTCGGGGGTTCTGAAGAGACCCAGTACTTC. Protein sequence: CATSDFGGSEETQYF.

This clonotype has a handful of counts. V gene TRBV6-5 combines with J gene TRBJ2-7; TRBD2 is a possible D gene (6 bases). The length of the CDR3 is 12 residues. V was shortened by 2 bases and J by 6 bases, with 8 bases between the two germline ends. Per germline, CDR1 MNHEY and CDR2 SVGAGI. The CDR3 coding sequence is TGTGCCAGCAGTTACAAAGCGGGCGAGCAGTACTTC. Amino acid sequence: CASSYKAGEQYF.

This chain joins TRBV11-1 and TRBJ2-3; 7 nucleotides match TRBD1. The germline gives CDR1 SGHAT, CDR2 FQDESV (reference sequence). The CDR3 length is 15 residues. Unmatched junction bases numbered 7, after V lost 5 bases and J lost 2 bases. CDR3 amino acids: CASSHGTVTTDTQYF. CDR3 bases: TGTGCCAGCAGCCACGGGACAGTAACCACAGATACGCAGTATTTT.